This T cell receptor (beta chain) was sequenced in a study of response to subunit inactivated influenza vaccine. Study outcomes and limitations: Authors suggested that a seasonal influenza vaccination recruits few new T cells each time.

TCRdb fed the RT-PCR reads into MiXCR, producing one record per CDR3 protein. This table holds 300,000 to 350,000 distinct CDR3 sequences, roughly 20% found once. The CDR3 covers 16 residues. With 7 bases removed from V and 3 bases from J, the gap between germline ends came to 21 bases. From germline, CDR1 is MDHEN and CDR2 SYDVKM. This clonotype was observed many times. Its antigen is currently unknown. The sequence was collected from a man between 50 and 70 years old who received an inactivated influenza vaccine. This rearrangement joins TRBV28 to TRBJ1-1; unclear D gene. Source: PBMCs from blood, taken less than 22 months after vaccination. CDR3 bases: TGTGCCAGCAACAAATCTTGGGTCAGTCGATACACTGAAGCTTTCTTT. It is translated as CASNKSWVSRYTEAFF.